The clone carrying this TCR beta chain was counted only a few times. As yet, its antigen is unknown. Germline values: CDR1 SGHKS, CDR2 YYEKEE (reference sequence). The CDR3 extends over 14 amino acids. V was shortened by 4 bases and J by 0 bases, with 9 bases between the two germline ends. It was RNA transcripts that yielded the amplified TCR beta CDR3 regions. First-round RT-PCR with HTBI primers amplified the TCR CDR3 region. TCRdb reprocessed the multiplex PCR reads via MiXCR and lists one record per CDR3 protein. The table includes under 300,000 distinct CDR3 sequences, about 20% detected once. These data belong to a study of T cells in Graves' hyperthyroidism and ophthalmopathy. Findings and caveats of the study: Blood held most thyroid clonotypes expanded above 0.001 frequency.

Patients with uncontrolled infections, other autoimmune diseases, pregnancy or lactation were excluded. The sequenced sample was blood. The rearrangement joins TRBV5-5 to TRBJ2-3; TRBD1 might be the D (6 bases). The TCR sequence derives from a man younger than 40 with Graves' ophthalmopathy. CDR3 sequence (DNA): TGTGCCAGCAGCACGACAGGTAGCACAGATACGCAGTATTTT. Translation: CASSTTGSTDTQYF. The whole variable domain, remainder taken from reference TRBV5-5 and TRBJ2-3, is DAGVTQSPTHLIKTRGQQVTLRCSPISGHKSVSWYQQVLGQGPQFIFQYYEKEERGRGNFPDRFSARQFPNYSSELNVNALLLGDSALYLCASSTTGSTDTQYFGPGTRLTVL.